This T cell receptor beta chain was obtained from a study of blood T cell repertoires in COVID-19. Study context: Italy, Spain and the United States were the sources of the convalescent and acute COVID-19 samples. T cells, B-cell-depleted T cells, or PBMCs provided the cDNA or gDNA that served as material.

The CDR3 is 14 amino acids. Germline V gene lookup returns CDR1 SSHAT and CDR2 FNYEAQ (reference sequence). V lost 1 base and J lost 5, with 9 bases in between. Original data processing: Amplification of reference gene primers provided the estimated nucleated cell counts. The method was immunoSEQ multiplex PCR; TCRdb's version includes in-frame clones alone and lacks a portion of them. From that table come the V and J calls and clone size; the DNA was used to work out D and trimming. Of more than 85,000 clones in the sample, approximately 71% were seen once. Material for sequencing was peripheral blood. The sequence came from a woman aged 45 to 65 with acute or convalescent COVID-19. The chain links TRBV7-7 to TRBJ2-1; a weak D match, TRBD1 (5 bases). The CDR3 region has the DNA TGTGCCAGCAGCTTAGGACAGTTCCACAATGAGCAGTTCTTC. Protein sequence: CASSLGQFHNEQFF.